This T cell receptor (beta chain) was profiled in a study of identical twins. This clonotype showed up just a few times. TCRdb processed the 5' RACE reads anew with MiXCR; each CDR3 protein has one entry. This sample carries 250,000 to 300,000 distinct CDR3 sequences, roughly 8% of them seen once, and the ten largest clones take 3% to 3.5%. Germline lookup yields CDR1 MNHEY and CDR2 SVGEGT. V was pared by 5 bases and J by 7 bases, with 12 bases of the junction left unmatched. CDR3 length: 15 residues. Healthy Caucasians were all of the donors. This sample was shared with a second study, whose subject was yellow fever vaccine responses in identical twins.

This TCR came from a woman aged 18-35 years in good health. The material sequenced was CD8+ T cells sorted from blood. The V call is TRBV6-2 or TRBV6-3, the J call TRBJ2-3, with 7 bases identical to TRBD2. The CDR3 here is CASSNPGLSGNTQYF. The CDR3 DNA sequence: TGTGCCAGCAGTAACCCGGGACTAAGTGGAAATACGCAGTATTTT.